A single sample gave rise to the 10 T cell receptor beta chains below, sequenced in a study of radiotherapy plus CTLA-4 blockade in lung cancer. Only in-frame clones appear in the TCRdb table, and some are missing; sequencing was by immunoSEQ multiplex PCR. The sample includes some 25,000 clones, 60% to 75% of them seen just once. The sample consisted of peripheral blood, taken from a patient treated with radiotherapy plus ipilimumab. The receptors were gathered from a human donor with non-small cell lung cancer whose response to radiotherapy plus ipilimumab could not be evaluated.

This chain joins TRBV7-8 and TRBJ2-7; D not resolved. This CDR3 region has 13 residues. With 1 base removed from V and 6 bases from J, the gap between germline ends came to 10 bases. The germline V gene encodes CDR1 SGHVS and CDR2 FQNEAQ. The CDR3 reads CASSLVAPSEQYF. CDR3 nucleotides: TGTGCCAGCAGCTTAGTAGCACCGTCCGAGCAGTACTTC.

The CDR3 is CASSVSLAGSSEQYF. The CDR3 region has the DNA TGTGCCAGCAGCGTCTCCCTAGCGGGATCGTCCGAGCAGTACTTC. V usage is TRBV7-2 and J usage is TRBJ2-7; TRBD2 aligns across 9 bases. The CDR3 loop spans 15 amino acids. The trim removed 5 bases at V and 6 bases at J, leaving 11 bases unmatched. The germline CDR1 and CDR2 sequences are SGHTA and FQGNSA.

The chain employs TRBV14 and TRBJ2-5; D ambiguous. From germline, CDR1 is SGHDN and CDR2 FVKESK. Trimming took off 3 bases at V and 3 bases at J, with 14 bases between the two ends. The CDR3 sequence is 15 residues long. The CDR3 region has the DNA TGTGCCAGCAGCCATTTAATAGATCGAAAAGAGACCCAGTACTTC. Its translation: CASSHLIDRKETQYF.

The chain combines TRBV28 with TRBJ2-2; 7 nucleotides line up with TRBD2. There are 16 residues in the CDR3. Germline assignment: CDR1 MDHEN and CDR2 SYDVKM. V dropped 6 bases and J dropped 0; count of bases not matched to a gene: 7. The chain's CDR3 is CASRTLAATNTGELFF. The DNA of the CDR3 is TGTGCCAGCAGAACCCTAGCGGCCACGAACACCGGGGAGCTGTTTTTT.

This chain joins TRBV9 and TRBJ2-5, with a tentative D call TRBD2 (5 bases). The germline gives CDR1 SGDLS, CDR2 YYNGEE. This CDR3 has 15 amino acids. V lost 3 bases and J 2 bases, leaving 14 bases between the germline ends. The CDR3 bases are TGTGCCAGCAGCGCAGACTATCTCCAACAAGAGACCCAGTACTTC. Its protein is CASSADYLQQETQYF.

V usage is TRBV6-1 and J usage is TRBJ2-3; D gene ambiguous. The CDR3 contains 14 residues. Germline V gives CDR1 MNHNS, CDR2 SASEGT. The CDR3 loop is CATATGSNKDTQYF. In DNA, the CDR3 is TGTGCAACTGCCACCGGGTCAAACAAAGATACGCAGTATTTT.

J is TRBJ2-2 and V is TRBV4-1; 8 bases agree with TRBD2. This CDR3 contains 18 residues. The V segment lost 4 bases and the J segment 7 bases; nucleotides outside the gene matches: 17. The V gene's germline CDR1 is MGHRA and CDR2 YSYEKL. This chain's CDR3 is CASSLMERGIGGGGELFF. CDR3 nucleotides: TGCGCCAGCAGCCTTATGGAGAGGGGCATCGGGGGGGGCGGGGAGCTGTTTTTT.

This clone has only one observation. V gene TRBV10-3 combines with J gene TRBJ2-3; 7 nucleotides line up with TRBD2. The CDR3 sequence is 15 residues long. Germline CDR1 reads ENHRY; CDR2 reads SYGVKD. Losses at the gene ends were 4 bases for V and 6 bases for J; bases not matched to a gene: 10. The CDR3 here is CAISVSAGEVDTQYF. CDR3 nucleotide sequence: TGTGCCATCAGTGTCAGTGCGGGAGAGGTGGATACGCAGTATTTT.

The rearrangement uses TRBV7-2 and TRBJ2-1, with D possibly TRBD2 on 5 matching bases. The CDR3 spans 13 residues. V lost 1 base to trimming and J lost 10 bases, with 11 bases between them. The V gene's germline CDR1 is SGHTA and CDR2 FQGNSA. CDR3 sequence reads: CASSLGAGREQFF. The CDR3 coding sequence is TGTGCCAGCAGCTTAGGGGCTGGGAGAGAGCAGTTCTTC.

By share, this clone ranks as medium-sized (0.01 to 0.1%). The chain links TRBV21-1 to TRBJ2-7; the tabulated D call, TRBD2, remains unverified against the DNA. TRBV21-1 is shown as a pseudogene. The CDR3 covers 16 residues. CDR3 coding DNA: TGTGCCAGCAGCAAAAGGACTAGCGGTAGACCCTACGAGCAGTACTTC. As protein: CASSKRTSGRPYEQYF.